The clone carrying this T cell receptor beta chain has just a few counts. Its specificity is unknown. The J segment lost 4 bases and the V segment lost 5 bases, leaving 7 bases of the junction unmatched. The CDR3 is made up of 15 amino acids. Germline V gives CDR1 MNHNY, CDR2 SVGAGI (reference sequence). The data were taken from a study of cytomegalovirus exposure and HLA in healthy donors. Study-level findings and limits: Through in vitro validation, a few CMV-associated chains were shown to be specific for CMV antigens. Across donors, sequencing depth was assumed by presence/absence analyses to be roughly uniform. Sequencing likely caused a cluster of highly shared sequence variants. In a later analysis, a missense DCLRE1C variant was linked to TCR beta V- and J-gene trimming.

A multiplex PCR was run with 60 Vbeta primers and 13 Jbeta primers. TCRdb's table, derived via immunoSEQ multiplex PCR, lists solely in-frame clones and lacks some. The table shows about 160,000 clones, with roughly 80% occurring only once. The chain uses TRBV6-6 and TRBJ2-7, with 11 nucleotides matching TRBD1. Sequenced: PBMCs. The origin of this receptor is a male donor in good health and CMV-seronegative. This CDR3 is CASSPRTGGLYEQYF. The CDR3 DNA reads TGTGCCAGCAGTCCCAGGACAGGGGGCTTGTACGAGCAGTACTTC.